The next 6 T cell receptor beta chains were all read from a single sample in a study of circulating and synovial CD4+ cells in juvenile arthritis (TCRdb year 2014). Library generation was performed with the immunoSEQ multiplex PCR assay. TCRdb re-hosts the immuneACCESS table, in-frame sequences only. Its copies lack some clones; in the studies checked, an unresolved V gene accounts for under half of them, and the cause for the rest is not known. The sample table records about 32,000 clones; 90% to 95% of these occur just once. The ten largest make up roughly 3.1% of the sample. Sequenced sample: CD4+ T cells from blood. The receptors come from a human donor with juvenile idiopathic arthritis.

V gene TRBV5-5 combines with J gene TRBJ2-5, with a tentative D call TRBD1 (6 bases). V was trimmed by 2 bases and J by 7 bases, leaving 12 bases between them. The CDR3 has 13 residues. Per the germline V gene, CDR1 is SGHKS and CDR2 is YYEKEE (reference sequence). The CDR3 region is CASSLDRIGTQYF. The CDR3, as DNA: TGTGCCAGCAGCTTAGACAGGATAGGGACCCAGTACTTC.

The chain uses TRBV9 and TRBJ2-7; possibly TRBD2 for D (6 bases). The V end was cut by 4 bases, the J end by 0 bases, with 11 bases between. Germline CDR1 SGDLS, CDR2 YYNGEE. The CDR3 consists of 14 residues. Here the CDR3 reads CASSPAGLSYEQYF. DNA for the CDR3: TGTGCCAGCAGCCCCGCGGGGCTCTCCTACGAGCAGTACTTC. Complete variable domain (other parts from reference TRBV9 and TRBJ2-7): DSGVTQTPKHLITATGQRVTLRCSPRSGDLSVYWYQQSLDQGLQFLIQYYNGEERAKGNILERFSAQQFPDLHSELNLSSLELGDSALYFCASSPAGLSYEQYFGPGTRLTVT.

The chain links TRBV11-2 to TRBJ2-1, with TRBD1 matching 7 bases. Trimming at V came to 4 bases and at J to 0 bases, leaving 9 bases not matched to a gene. This CDR3 comprises 17 residues. Germline V gene lookup returns CDR1 SGHAT and CDR2 FQNNGV. CDR3 bases: TGTGCCAGCAGCTCCCGGACAGGTTTCTACTCCTACAATGAGCAGTTCTTC. Translating gives CASSSRTGFYSYNEQFF.

The V gene is TRBV18, the J gene TRBJ2-7; 11 nucleotides agree with TRBD1. Looked up from germline, CDR1 is KGHSH and CDR2 is LQKENI. J gave up 6 bases and V 5 bases, and 9 bases lay outside the gene matches. The length of the CDR3 is 15 residues. The CDR3 is CASSAGTGGSSEQYF. CDR3 in DNA: TGTGCCAGCTCAGCAGGGACAGGGGGGTCTTCCGAGCAGTACTTC.

The chain links TRBV9 to TRBJ2-2, with a weak D call TRBD1 (5 bases). Germline assignment: CDR1 SGDLS and CDR2 YYNGEE. The CDR3 is 16 residues long. Trimming cost V 3 bases and J 4 bases, with 16 bases left between them. Here the CDR3 reads CASSGSGFIGTGELFF. The CDR3 DNA sequence: TGTGCCAGCAGCGGATCAGGGTTTATAGGCACCGGGGAGCTGTTTTTT.

The chain recombines TRBV27 with TRBJ2-2; TRBD1 might be the D (6 bases). This CDR3 comprises 14 residues. V was clipped by 6 bases and J by 1 base, with 9 bases between them. Per germline, CDR1 MNHEY and CDR2 SMNVEV (reference sequence). The CDR3 nucleotides read TGTGCCAGCAGGATACAGGGGAACACCGGGGAGCTGTTTTTT. It encodes CASRIQGNTGELFF.